The clone carrying this T cell receptor beta chain has a count of ten or more. Its target is unknown. With 0 bases removed from V and 4 bases from J, the gap between germline ends came to 13 bases. The germline gives CDR1 LGHNA, CDR2 YSLEER. The CDR3 runs to 16 residues. The record originates from a study of T cells after yellow fever vaccination. Study observations and caveats: One caveat is that FACS-sorted repertoires could contain abundant clonotypes contaminating from the bulk population. At around 95% for CD4 and about 91% for CD8, most primary-vaccination clones showed up again after the booster.

As TCR cDNA was made by 5'RACE template switching, a universal primer site and UMIs were added. MiXCR, run by TCRdb on the 5' RACE reads, gives a single entry per CDR3 protein. The data contain some 300,000 distinct CDR3 sequences, around 10% of them singletons. The sample consisted of CD4+ T cells sorted from PBMCs, taken 5 days after the yellow fever booster vaccination. The TCR comes from a man aged 18 to 30 who received the YFV17D yellow fever vaccine. The chain couples TRBV4-3 to TRBJ1-3; D is unclear. CDR3 amino acids: CASSQDDPSLGNTIYF. Written as DNA, the CDR3 is TGCGCCAGCAGCCAAGATGATCCTTCACTGGGAAACACCATATATTTT.